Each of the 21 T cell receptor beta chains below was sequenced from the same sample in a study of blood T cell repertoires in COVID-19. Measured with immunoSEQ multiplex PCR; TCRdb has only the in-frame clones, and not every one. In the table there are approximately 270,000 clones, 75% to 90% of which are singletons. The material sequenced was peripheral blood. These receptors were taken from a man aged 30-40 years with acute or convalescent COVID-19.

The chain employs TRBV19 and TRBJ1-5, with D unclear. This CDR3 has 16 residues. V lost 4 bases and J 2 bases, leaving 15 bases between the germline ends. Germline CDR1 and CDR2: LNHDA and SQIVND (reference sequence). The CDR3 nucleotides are TGTGCCAGTAGTAAGTCTCTTCTCGGTGGCAATCAGCCCCAGCATTTT. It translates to CASSKSLLGGNQPQHF.

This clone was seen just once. The CDR3 nucleotides read TGCAGCGTTGCACTAGGGTTCATGGTCTACGAGCAGTACTTC. Translating it yields CSVALGFMVYEQYF. This rearrangement joins TRBV29-1 to TRBJ2-7; possible D gene TRBD2, 5 bases. Trimming removed 4 bases at V and 3 bases at J, with 16 bases between. This CDR3 spans 14 amino acids. Germline assignment: CDR1 SQVTM and CDR2 ANQGSEA.

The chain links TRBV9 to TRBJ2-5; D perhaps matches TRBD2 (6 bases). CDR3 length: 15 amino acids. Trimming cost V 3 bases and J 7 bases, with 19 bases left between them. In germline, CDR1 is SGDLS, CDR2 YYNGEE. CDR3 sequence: CASSAAAGPPGTQYF. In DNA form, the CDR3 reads TGTGCCAGCAGCGCCGCTGCGGGGCCCCCAGGGACCCAGTACTTC.

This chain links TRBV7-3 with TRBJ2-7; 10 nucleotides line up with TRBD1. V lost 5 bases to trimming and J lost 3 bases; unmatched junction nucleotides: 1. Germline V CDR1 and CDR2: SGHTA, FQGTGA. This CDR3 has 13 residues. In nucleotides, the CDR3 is TGTGCCAGCAGCCGGGACAGGGGCTACGAGCAGTACTTC. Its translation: CASSRDRGYEQYF.

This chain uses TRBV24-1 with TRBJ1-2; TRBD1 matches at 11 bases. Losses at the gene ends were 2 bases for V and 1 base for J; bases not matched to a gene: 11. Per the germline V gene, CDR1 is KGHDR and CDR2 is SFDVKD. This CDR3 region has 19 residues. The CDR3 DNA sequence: TGTGCCACCAGTGATTCCCTGGGACAGGGGGGATTGGATAACTATGGCTACACCTTC. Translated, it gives CATSDSLGQGGLDNYGYTF.

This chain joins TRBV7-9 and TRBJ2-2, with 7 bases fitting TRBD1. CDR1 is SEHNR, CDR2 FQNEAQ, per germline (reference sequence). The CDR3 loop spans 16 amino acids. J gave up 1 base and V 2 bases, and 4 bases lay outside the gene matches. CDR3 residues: CASSLKGALNTGELFF. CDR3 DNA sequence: TGTGCCAGCAGCTTAAAGGGGGCTTTGAACACCGGGGAGCTGTTTTTT.

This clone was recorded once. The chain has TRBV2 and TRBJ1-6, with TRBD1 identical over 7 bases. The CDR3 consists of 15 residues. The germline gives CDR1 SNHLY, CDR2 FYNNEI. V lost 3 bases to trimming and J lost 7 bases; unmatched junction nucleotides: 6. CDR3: CASSETGRGNSPLHF. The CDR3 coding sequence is TGTGCCAGCAGTGAGACAGGGCGAGGGAATTCACCCCTCCACTTT.

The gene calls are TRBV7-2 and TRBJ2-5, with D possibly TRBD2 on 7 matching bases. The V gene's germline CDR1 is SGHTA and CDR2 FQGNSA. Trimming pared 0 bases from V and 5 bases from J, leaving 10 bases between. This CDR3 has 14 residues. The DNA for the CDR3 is TGTGCCAGCAGCTTAGCGGGGGGGCGGGAGACCCAGTACTTC. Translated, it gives CASSLAGGRETQYF.

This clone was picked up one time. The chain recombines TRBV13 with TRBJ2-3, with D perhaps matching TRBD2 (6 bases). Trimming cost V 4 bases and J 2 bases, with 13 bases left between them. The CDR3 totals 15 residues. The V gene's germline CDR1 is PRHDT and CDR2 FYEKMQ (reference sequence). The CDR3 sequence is CASSSAGRDTDTQYF. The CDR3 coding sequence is TGTGCCAGCAGCTCGGCGGGGCGTGACACAGATACGCAGTATTTT.

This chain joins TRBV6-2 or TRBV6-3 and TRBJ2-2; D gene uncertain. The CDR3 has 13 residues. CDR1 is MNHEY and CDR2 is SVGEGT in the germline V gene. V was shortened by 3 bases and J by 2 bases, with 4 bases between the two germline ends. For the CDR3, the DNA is TGTGCCAGCAGTTATTATAACACCGGGGAGCTGTTTTTT. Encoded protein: CASSYYNTGELFF.

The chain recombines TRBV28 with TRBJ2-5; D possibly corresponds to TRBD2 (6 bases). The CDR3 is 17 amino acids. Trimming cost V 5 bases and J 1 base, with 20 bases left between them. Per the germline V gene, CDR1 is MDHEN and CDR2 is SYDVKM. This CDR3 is CASSRTLGRGIQETQYF. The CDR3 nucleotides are TGTGCCAGCAGTAGGACGCTTGGACGGGGGATCCAAGAGACCCAGTACTTC.

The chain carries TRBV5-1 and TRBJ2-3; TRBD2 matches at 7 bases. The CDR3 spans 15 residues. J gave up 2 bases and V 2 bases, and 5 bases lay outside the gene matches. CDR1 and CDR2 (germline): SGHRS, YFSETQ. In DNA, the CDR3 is TGCGCCAGCAGCTTACCCGCGGGGGTCACAGATACGCAGTATTTT. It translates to CASSLPAGVTDTQYF.

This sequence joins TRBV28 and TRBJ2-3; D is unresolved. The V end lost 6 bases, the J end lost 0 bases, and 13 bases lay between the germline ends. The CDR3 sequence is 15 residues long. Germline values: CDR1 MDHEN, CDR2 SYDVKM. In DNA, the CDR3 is TGTGCCAGCAGCCAACCCGGTTCTAGCACAGATACGCAGTATTTT. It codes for CASSQPGSSTDTQYF.

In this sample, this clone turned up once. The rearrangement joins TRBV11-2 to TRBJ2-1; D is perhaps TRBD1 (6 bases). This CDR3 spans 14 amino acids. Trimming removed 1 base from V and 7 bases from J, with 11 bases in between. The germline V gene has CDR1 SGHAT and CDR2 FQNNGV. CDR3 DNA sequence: TGTGCCAGCAGCTTAGGAGCAGGGGTTAATGAGCAGTTCTTC. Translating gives CASSLGAGVNEQFF.

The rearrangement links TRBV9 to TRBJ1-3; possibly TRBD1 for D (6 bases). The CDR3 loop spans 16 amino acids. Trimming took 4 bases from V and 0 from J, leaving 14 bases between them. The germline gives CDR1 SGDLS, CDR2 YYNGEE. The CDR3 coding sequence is TGTGCCAGCAGCTCGAAACAGGGCTTCTCTGGAAACACCATATATTTT. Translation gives CASSSKQGFSGNTIYF.

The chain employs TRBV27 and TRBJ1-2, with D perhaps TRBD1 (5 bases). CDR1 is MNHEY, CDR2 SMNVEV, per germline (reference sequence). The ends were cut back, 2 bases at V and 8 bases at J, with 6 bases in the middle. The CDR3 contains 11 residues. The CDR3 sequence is CASSLTGGYTF. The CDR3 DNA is TGTGCCAGCAGTTTAACAGGCGGCTACACCTTC.

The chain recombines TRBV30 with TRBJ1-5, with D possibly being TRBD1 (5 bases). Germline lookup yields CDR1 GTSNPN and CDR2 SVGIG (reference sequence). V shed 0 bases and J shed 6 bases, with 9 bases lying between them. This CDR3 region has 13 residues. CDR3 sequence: CAWSVGGGQPQHF. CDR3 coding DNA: TGTGCCTGGAGTGTTGGGGGGGGTCAGCCCCAGCATTTT.

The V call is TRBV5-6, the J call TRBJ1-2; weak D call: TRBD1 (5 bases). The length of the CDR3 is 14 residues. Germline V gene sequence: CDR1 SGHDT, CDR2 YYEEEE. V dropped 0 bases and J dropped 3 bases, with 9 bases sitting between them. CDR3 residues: CASSLGQIYYGYTF. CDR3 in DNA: TGTGCCAGCAGCTTGGGACAGATATACTATGGCTACACCTTC.

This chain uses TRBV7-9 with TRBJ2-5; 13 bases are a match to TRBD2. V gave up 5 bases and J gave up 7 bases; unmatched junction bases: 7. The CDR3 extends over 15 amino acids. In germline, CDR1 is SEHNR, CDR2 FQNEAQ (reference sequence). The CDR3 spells CASSGLAGVGRTQYF. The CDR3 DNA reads TGTGCCAGCAGCGGACTAGCGGGAGTGGGAAGGACCCAGTACTTC.

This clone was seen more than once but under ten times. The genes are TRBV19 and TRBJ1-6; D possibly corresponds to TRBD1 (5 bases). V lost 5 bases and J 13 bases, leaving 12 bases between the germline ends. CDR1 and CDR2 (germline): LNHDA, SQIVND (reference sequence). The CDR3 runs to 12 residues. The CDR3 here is CASSLGLGPLHF. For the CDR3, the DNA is TGTGCCAGTAGTTTGGGACTTGGCCCCCTCCACTTT. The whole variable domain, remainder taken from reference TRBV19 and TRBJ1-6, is DGGITQSPKYLFRKEGQNVTLSCEQNLNHDAMYWYRQDPGQGLRLIYYSQIVNDFQKGDIAEGYSVSREKKESFPLTVTSAQKNPTAFYLCASSLGLGPLHFGNGTRLTVT.

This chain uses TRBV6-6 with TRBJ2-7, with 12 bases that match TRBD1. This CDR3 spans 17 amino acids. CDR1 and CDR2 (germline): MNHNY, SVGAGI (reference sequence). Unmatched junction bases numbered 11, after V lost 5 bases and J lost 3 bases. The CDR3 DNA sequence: TGTGCCAGCAGTCCCGGGACAGGGGGCGGGAGGGGCTACGAGCAGTACTTC. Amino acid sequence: CASSPGTGGGRGYEQYF.